This TCR beta chain was sequenced for a study of CXCR3-negative and CXCR3-positive naive CD8 T cells. Notes on the study in general: Naive cells with CXCR3 showed TRB CDR3s that were more hydrophobic than those in CXCR3-negative naive cells.

Germline V gene data show CDR1 as KGHSY and CDR2 as FQNENV. The CDR3 runs to 16 residues. The libraries of TRB cDNA were constructed through 5' RACE using UMI labels. Reanalyzing the 5' RACE reads, TCRdb keeps one entry per CDR3 protein, without DNA. In total, the table holds some 6,900 distinct CDR3 sequences. On this clonotype itself: Its antigen is currently unknown.

The sequenced material came from naive CXCR3+ CD8+ T cells from blood. Subset in this sample: CD45RO-CCR7+CD27+CD95- naive CD8+ T cells expressing CXCR3 (TNR3+). The chain joins TRBV16 to TRBJ1-5; as DNA is missing, the TRBD1 call by TCRdb cannot be tested. The clonotype comes from a human donor in good health. Some clones in this sample may be carry-over from other donors' samples. The CDR3 spells CASSQLDSYSNQPQHF.